This TCR beta chain was observed in a study of blood T cell repertoires in COVID-19. Study details: Acute and convalescent COVID-19 samples came from the United States, Italy and Spain.

Generated by immunoSEQ multiplex PCR, the TCRdb table keeps only in-frame clones and is missing some. There are 100,000 to 150,000 clones in the sample; nearly 90% occur only once, and 1% to 1.5% lies in the top ten. V shed 1 base and J shed 0 bases, with 4 bases lying between them. Germline lookup yields CDR1 LNHDA and CDR2 SQIVND (reference sequence). The CDR3 has 14 amino acids. The TCR sequence derives from a woman of 80 years or more with acute or convalescent COVID-19. The sample was peripheral blood. The rearrangement links TRBV19 to TRBJ1-3; D remains unclear. The chain's CDR3 is CASSIGSSGNTIYF. The CDR3 DNA is TGTGCCAGTAGTATAGGCAGCTCTGGAAACACCATATATTTT.